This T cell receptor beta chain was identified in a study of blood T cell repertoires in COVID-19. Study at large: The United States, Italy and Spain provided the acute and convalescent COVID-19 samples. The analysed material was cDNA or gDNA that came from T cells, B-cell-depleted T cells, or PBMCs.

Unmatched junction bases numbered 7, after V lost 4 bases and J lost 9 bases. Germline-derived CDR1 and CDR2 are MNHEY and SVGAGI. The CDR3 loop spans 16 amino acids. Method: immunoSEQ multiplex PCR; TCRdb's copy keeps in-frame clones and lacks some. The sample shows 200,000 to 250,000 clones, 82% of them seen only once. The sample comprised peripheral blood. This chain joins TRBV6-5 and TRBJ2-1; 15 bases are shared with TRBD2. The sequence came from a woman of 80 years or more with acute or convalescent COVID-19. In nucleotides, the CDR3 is TGTGCCAGCAGTTGGACTAGCGGGAGGGCCTCGGCTGAGCAGTTCTTC. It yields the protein CASSWTSGRASAEQFF.